This T cell receptor beta chain emerged from a study of shared clonotypes between healthy human individuals. Germline V CDR1 and CDR2: WSHSY, SAAADI. Trimming took 10 bases from V and 4 from J, leaving 22 bases between them. The CDR3 length is 15 residues. Sequencing used immunoSEQ multiplex PCR; TCRdb keeps in-frame clones, though not all of them. The table records about half a million clones, less than 80% of them present only once. This sequence joins TRBV10-2 and TRBJ1-2, with D maybe TRBD1 (6 bases). The sequence was obtained from a woman aged 40 to 55 in good health. Some clones in this sample may be carry-over from other donors' samples. The sequenced sample was PBMCs. For the CDR3, the DNA is TGCGCCACCCACGACTATACAGGGAGCGGCTATGGCTACACCTTC. This sequence encodes CATHDYTGSGYGYTF.